The source of this TCR beta chain is a study of blood T cell repertoires in COVID-19 (dated by TCRdb to the early 2020s). Study-wide context: The collaborator samples originated in the United States, Italy and Spain and spanned the acute and convalescent phases of COVID-19. The prospective study material was composed of cDNA or gDNA derived from T cells, B-cell-depleted T cells, or PBMCs. Deeply sampled blood TCRbeta repertoires from subjects exposed to, actively infected with, or recovered from COVID-19 were included in the dataset. A freely available public database, intended as a resource for researchers studying the immune response to SARS-CoV-2, is where the repertoires were released. Samples came from the ongoing ImmuneRACE study (first 160 participants) plus 1,254 subjects from 6 global collaborators. Nearly every sample came with metadata listing a de-identified subject ID, COVID-19 status, age in years and sex. Where available, HLA class I and class II types were taken from metadata supplied by the sample provider and were not determined by assay-based typing. General study outcomes and caveats: Clinical and demographic metadata were provided uncurated, with the amount varying by source and participant.

The immunoSEQ Assay, a bias-controlled multiplex PCR, was used to amplify TCRbeta CDR3 regions from genomic DNA. The study's processing was this. The number of nucleated cells in each sample was estimated from the amplification of reference gene primers within the assay. To quantify the absolute abundance of each unique TCRbeta CDR3 rearrangement, sequence reads were collapsed and filtered. For each sample, productive Simpson clonality was calculated as the square root of Simpson's diversity index over productive rearrangements. Not all clones reach the TCRdb copy of this immuneACCESS table, which keeps in-frame sequences only. Checked studies attribute under half of the gap to unresolved V genes and leave the rest unexplained. The V and J calls and clone size come from that table; D and trimming were worked out from the DNA. The sample profile shows about 220,000 clones; more than 70% of them were found once. The top ten clonotypes cover about 13% of the sample.

The collaborating institutions used their own protocols to collect whole blood in K2EDTA tubes. For TCRbeta analysis, collaborators shipped samples in one of three forms: frozen whole blood, isolated PBMCs, or DNA extracted from either of those sample types. This clone was counted a single time. Its antigen target is currently unknown. There are no base qualities to consult, and no much larger clone falls within one base. Taken from cysteine to phenylalanine, the CDR3 has 13 residues. Only the CDR3 part of the read is kept: 39 bases, read in frame from the first base. CDR1 and CDR2, per the germline V gene, are MNHEY and SVGEGT. Between the V and J ends, shortened by 5 bases and 2 bases respectively, the junction contains 9 bases.

This sequence uses TRBV6-2 or TRBV6-3 and TRBJ1-1; no D gene is confidently identified. The sequenced material came from peripheral blood. This TCR was sampled from a human donor in a cohort sampled during active COVID-19. The DNA reads as follows: TGTGCCAGCAGTCTAACAGAAAACACTGAAGCTTTCTTT. Protein translation: CASSLTENTEAFF.